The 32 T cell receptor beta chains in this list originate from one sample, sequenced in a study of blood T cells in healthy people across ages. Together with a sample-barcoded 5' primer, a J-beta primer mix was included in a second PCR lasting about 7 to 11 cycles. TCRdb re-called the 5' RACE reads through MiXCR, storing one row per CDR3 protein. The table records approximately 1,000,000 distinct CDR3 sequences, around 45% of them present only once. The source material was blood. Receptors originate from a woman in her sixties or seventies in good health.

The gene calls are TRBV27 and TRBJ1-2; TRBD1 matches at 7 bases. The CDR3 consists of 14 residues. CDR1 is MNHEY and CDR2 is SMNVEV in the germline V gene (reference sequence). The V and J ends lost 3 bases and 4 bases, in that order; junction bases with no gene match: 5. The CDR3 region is CASSFRQGSYGYTF. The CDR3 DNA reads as TGTGCCAGCAGTTTCAGACAGGGCTCCTATGGCTACACCTTC.

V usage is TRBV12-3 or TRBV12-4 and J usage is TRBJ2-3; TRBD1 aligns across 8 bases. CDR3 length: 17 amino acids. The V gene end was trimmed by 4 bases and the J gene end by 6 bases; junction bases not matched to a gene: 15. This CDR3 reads CASSSNDRGVQTDTQYF. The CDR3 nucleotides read TGTGCCAGCAGTTCCAACGACAGGGGAGTCCAAACGGATACGCAGTATTTT.

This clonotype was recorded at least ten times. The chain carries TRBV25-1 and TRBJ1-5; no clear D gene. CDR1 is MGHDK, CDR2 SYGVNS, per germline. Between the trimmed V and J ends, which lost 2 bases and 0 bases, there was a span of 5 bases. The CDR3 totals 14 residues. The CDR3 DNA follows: TGTGCCAGCAGTGAAGAGGATAGCAATCAGCCCCAGCATTTT. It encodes CASSEEDSNQPQHF.

The CDR3 is CSARDRRTGANYGYTF. In DNA form, the CDR3 reads TGCAGTGCTAGAGATCGTAGGACAGGCGCTAACTATGGCTACACCTTC. The chain recombines TRBV20-1 with TRBJ1-2, with 7 bases lining up with TRBD1. This CDR3 region has 16 residues. Germline-derived CDR1 and CDR2 are DFQATT and SNEGSKA (reference sequence). V shed 0 bases, J shed 0 bases, and the junction held 7 bases outside the gene matches.

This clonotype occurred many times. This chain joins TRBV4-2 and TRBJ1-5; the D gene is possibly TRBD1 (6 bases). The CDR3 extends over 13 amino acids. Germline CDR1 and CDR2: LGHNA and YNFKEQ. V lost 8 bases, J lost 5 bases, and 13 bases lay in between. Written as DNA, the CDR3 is TGTGCCAGCCGGGGGGGGGCGGATCAGCCCCAGCATTTT. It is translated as CASRGGADQPQHF.

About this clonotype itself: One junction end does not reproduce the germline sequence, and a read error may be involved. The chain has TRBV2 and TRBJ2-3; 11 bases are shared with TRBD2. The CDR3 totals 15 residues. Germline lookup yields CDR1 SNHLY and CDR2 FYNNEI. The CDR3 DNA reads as TGTGCCGGCAGGAATAGCGGGGGGGGTTTGGATACGCAGTATTTT. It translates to CAGRNSGGGLDTQYF.

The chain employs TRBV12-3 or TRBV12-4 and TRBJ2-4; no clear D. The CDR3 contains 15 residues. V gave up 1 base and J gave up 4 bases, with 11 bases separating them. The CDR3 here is CASSLGYDSKNIQYF. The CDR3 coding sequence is TGTGCCAGCAGTTTAGGCTACGACTCTAAAAACATTCAGTACTTC.

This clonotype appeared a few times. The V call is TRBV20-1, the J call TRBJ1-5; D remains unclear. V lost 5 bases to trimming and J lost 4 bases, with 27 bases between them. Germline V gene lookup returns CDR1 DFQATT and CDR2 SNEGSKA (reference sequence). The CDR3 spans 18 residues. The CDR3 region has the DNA TGCAGTGCTCGCCCGCTAATCAGCCCCAGCCTTGCTAATCAGCCCCAGCATTTT. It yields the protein CSARPLISPSLANQPQHF.

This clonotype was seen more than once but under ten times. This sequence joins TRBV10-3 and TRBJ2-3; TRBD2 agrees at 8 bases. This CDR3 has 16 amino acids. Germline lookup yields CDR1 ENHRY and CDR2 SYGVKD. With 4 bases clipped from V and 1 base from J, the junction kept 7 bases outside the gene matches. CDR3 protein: CAISGKAGVRTDTQYF. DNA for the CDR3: TGTGCCATCAGTGGAAAAGCGGGAGTGCGCACAGATACGCAGTATTTT.

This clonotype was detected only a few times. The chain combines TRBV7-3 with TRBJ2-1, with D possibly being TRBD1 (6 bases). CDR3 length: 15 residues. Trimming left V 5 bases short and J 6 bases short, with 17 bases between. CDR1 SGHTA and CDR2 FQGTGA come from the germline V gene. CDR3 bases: TGTGCCAGCAGCCCCGCCGGGACAAGCGCCAATGAGCAGTTCTTC. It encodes CASSPAGTSANEQFF. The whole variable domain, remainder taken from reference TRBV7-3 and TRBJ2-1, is GAGVSQTPSNKVTEKGKYVELRCDPISGHTALYWYRQSLGQGPEFLIYFQGTGAADDSGLPNDRFFAVRPEGSVSTLKIQRTERGDSAVYLCASSPAGTSANEQFFGPGTRLTVL.

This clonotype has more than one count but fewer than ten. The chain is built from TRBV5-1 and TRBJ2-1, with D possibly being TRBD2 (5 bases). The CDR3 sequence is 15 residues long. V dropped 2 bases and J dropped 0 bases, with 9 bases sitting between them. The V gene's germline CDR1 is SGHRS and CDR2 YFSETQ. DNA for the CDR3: TGCGCCAGCAGCTTTGGCGAGGGCTCCTACAATGAGCAGTTCTTC. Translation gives CASSFGEGSYNEQFF.

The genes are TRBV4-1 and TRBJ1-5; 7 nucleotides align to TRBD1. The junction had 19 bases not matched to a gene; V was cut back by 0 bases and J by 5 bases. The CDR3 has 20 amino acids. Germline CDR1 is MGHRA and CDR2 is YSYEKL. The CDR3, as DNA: TGCGCCAGCAGCCAAGATATCGGGGCAATTCTACAGGGGACGCATCAGCCCCAGCATTTT. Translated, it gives CASSQDIGAILQGTHQPQHF.

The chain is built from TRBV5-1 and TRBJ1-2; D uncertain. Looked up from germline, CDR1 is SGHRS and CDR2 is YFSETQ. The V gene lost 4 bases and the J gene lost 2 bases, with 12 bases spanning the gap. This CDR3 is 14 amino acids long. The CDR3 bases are TGCGCCAGCAGCGCCGGACTGGGGAACTATGGCTACACCTTC. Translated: CASSAGLGNYGYTF.

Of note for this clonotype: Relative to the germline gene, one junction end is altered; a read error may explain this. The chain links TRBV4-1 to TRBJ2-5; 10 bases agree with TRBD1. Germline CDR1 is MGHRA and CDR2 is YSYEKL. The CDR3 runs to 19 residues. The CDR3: CASGQLIPAGTGASVAQYF. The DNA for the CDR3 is TGCGCCAGCGGCCAATTGATTCCCGCTGGGACAGGGGCTTCAGTGGCCCAGTACTTC.

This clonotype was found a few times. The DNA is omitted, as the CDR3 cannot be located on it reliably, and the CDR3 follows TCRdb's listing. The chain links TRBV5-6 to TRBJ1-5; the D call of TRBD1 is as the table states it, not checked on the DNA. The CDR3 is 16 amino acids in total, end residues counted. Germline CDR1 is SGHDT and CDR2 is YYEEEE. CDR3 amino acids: CASSTHSGQAQQPQHF.

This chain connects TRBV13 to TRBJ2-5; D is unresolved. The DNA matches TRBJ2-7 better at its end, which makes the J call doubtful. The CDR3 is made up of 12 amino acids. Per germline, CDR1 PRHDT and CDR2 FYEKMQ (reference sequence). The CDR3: CASSFGRSEQYF. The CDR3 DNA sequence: TGTGCCAGCAGCTTTGGGCGGAGCGAGCAGTACTTC.

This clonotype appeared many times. This CDR3 is CSVRQGSYEQYF. The CDR3 coding sequence is TGCAGCGTACGACAGGGATCCTACGAGCAGTACTTC. The genes are TRBV29-1 and TRBJ2-7, with TRBD1 matching 7 bases. CDR3 length: 12 amino acids. Losses at the gene ends were 6 bases for V and 1 base for J; bases not matched to a gene: 3. Germline values: CDR1 SQVTM, CDR2 ANQGSEA.

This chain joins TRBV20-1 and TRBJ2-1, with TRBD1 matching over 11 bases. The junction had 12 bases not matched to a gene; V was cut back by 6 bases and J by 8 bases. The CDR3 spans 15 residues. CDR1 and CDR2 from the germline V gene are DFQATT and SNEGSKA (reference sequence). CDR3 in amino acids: CSAPSLGQGVDEQFF. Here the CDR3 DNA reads TGCAGTGCCCCTAGCCTGGGACAGGGGGTGGATGAGCAGTTCTTC.

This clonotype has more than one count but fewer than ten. DNA of the CDR3: TGTGCCAGCAGTTTAGTCGCTGGGGGGGACAGATCTTACGAGCAGTACTTC. Encoded protein: CASSLVAGGDRSYEQYF. V is TRBV12-3 or TRBV12-4 and J is TRBJ2-7, with D possibly being TRBD1 or TRBD2 (7 bases each). The length of the CDR3 is 17 residues. V lost 1 base and J lost 4, with 20 bases in between.

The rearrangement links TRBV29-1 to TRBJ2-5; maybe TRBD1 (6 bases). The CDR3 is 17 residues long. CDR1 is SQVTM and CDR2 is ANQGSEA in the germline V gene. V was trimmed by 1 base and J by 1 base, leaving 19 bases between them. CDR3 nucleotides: TGCAGCGTTGAAGGGGTGGGTGGACAGACTCCCCAAGAGACCCAGTACTTC. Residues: CSVEGVGGQTPQETQYF.

In DNA, the CDR3 is TGTGCCAGCAGGTATAGCGTAGGGTTTACAGATACGCAGTATTTT. Protein product: CASRYSVGFTDTQYF. This chain joins TRBV6-5 and TRBJ2-3; maybe TRBD2 (5 bases). There are 15 residues in the CDR3. The germline V gene encodes CDR1 MNHEY and CDR2 SVGAGI. Deletions cut 6 bases from V and 3 bases from J, with 16 bases between.

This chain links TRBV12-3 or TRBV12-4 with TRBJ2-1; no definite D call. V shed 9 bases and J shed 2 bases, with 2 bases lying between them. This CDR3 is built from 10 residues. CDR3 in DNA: TGTGCCAGTGCCTACAATGAGCAGTTCTTC. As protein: CASAYNEQFF.

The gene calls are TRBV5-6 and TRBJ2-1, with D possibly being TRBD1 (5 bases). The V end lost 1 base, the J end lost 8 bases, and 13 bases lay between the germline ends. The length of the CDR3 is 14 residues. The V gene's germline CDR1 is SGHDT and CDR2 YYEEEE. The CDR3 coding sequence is TGTGCCAGCAGCTTGAGTTACAGGTTCTATGAGCAGTTCTTC. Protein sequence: CASSLSYRFYEQFF.

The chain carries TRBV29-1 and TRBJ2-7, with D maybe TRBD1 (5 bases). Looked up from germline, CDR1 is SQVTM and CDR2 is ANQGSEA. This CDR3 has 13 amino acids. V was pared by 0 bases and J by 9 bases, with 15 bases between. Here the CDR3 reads CSVEETGYFRQYF. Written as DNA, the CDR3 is TGCAGCGTTGAAGAAACAGGCTACTTTCGGCAGTACTTC.

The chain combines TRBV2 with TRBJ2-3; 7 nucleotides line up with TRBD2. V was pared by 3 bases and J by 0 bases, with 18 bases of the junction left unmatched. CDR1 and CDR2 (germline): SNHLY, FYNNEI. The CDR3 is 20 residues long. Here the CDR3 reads CASSDFGSGSQPPSTDTQYF. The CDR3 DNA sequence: TGTGCCAGCAGTGATTTTGGTAGCGGGTCGCAACCTCCTAGCACAGATACGCAGTATTTT.

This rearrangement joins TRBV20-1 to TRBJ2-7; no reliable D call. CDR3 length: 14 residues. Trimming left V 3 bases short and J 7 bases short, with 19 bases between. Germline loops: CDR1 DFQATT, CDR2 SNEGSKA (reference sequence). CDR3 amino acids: CSASAPLLYNEQYF. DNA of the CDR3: TGCAGTGCTAGTGCCCCCTTGTTATACAATGAGCAGTACTTC.

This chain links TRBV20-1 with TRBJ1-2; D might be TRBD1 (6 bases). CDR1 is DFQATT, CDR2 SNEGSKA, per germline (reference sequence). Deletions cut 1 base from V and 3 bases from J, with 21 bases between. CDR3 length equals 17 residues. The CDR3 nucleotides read TGCAGTGCTAGAGCCATAATCACAGGGAAACAGGACTATGGCTACACCTTC. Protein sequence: CSARAIITGKQDYGYTF.

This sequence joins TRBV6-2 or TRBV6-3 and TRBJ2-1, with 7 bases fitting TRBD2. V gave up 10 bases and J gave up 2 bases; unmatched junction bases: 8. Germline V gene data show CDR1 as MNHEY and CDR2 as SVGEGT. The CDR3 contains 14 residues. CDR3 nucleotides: TGTGCCACTGACATTAGCGGGCCCTACAATGAGCAGTTCTTC. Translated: CATDISGPYNEQFF.

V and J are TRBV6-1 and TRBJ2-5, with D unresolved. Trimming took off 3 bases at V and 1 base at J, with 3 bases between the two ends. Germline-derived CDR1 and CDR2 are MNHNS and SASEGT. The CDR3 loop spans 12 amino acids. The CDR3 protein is CASSERQETQYF. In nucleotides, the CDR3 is TGTGCCAGCAGTGAGCGCCAAGAGACCCAGTACTTC.

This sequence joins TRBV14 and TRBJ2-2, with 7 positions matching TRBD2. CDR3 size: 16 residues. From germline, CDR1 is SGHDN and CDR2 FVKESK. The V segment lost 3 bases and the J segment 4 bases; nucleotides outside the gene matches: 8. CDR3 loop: CASSQGGKLLTGELFF. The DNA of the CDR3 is TGTGCCAGCAGCCAGGGGGGGAAGCTTCTCACCGGGGAGCTGTTTTTT.

The CDR3 is CSGGQASGYTF. CDR3 in DNA: TGCAGCGGGGGACAGGCGTCTGGCTACACCTTC. V and J are TRBV29-1 and TRBJ1-2; 8 bases map to TRBD1. CDR1 is SQVTM, CDR2 ANQGSEA, per germline. The ends lost 7 bases at V and 7 bases at J; junction bases unmatched: 5. The CDR3 spans 11 residues.

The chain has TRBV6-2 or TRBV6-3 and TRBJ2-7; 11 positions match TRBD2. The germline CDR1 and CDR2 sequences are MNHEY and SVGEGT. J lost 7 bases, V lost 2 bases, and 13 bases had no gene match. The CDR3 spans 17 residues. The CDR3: CASSYKRLAGIGREQYF. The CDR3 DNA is TGTGCCAGCAGTTACAAAAGACTAGCGGGAATCGGCCGTGAGCAGTACTTC.